Following are 3 T cell receptor beta chains from one sample sequenced in a study of CD8+ T cells in alopecia areata. Treatment specified: oral pan-JAK inhibitor, 5-10 mg twice daily. Extracted from the samples, RNA was reverse transcribed into cDNA to serve as the sequencing template. Profiled with immunoSEQ multiplex PCR; TCRdb holds only in-frame clones, not every one. The data contain fewer than 350,000 clones, roughly 50% of them singletons. The sample in question was CD4+ T cells sorted from blood, obtained at week 24, from a patient treated with tofacitinib. These receptors were obtained from a human donor with alopecia areata.

The genes are TRBV4-3 and TRBJ2-5; D is unclear. Germline V CDR1 and CDR2: LGHNA, YSLEER. The length of the CDR3 is 16 residues. Trimming removed 1 base from V and 1 base from J, with 13 bases in between. CDR3 region: CASSQGARAVQETQYF. The CDR3 region has the DNA TGCGCCAGCAGCCAAGGGGCTAGGGCAGTCCAAGAGACCCAGTACTTC.

The CDR3 coding sequence is TGCGCCAGCACCAAGTTGGGCGGGGAGCTGTTTTTT. This encodes CASTKLGGELFF. This sequence joins TRBV5-1 and TRBJ2-2, with D uncertain. This CDR3 has 12 amino acids. Trimming removed 6 bases at V and 7 bases at J, with 10 bases between. Germline V gene lookup returns CDR1 SGHRS and CDR2 YFSETQ.

A single count supports this clone. This chain uses TRBV2 with TRBJ2-7, with D uncertain. V dropped 6 bases and J dropped 0 bases, with 6 bases sitting between them. Germline CDR1 SNHLY, CDR2 FYNNEI. The CDR3 spans 12 residues. CDR3 loop: CASRVSSYEQYF. The CDR3 DNA sequence: TGTGCCAGCAGGGTTAGCTCCTACGAGCAGTACTTC.